This T cell receptor beta chain stems from a study of cytomegalovirus exposure and HLA in healthy donors (TCRdb year 2017). For the wider study: According to an earlier analysis of a few hundred of the donors, roughly 180 million T cells yielded 90 million to 140 million unique TCR beta sequences and roughly 280 Gb of sequence data. Donor age, sex, ethnicity and CMV serostatus were collected together with the repertoire data. A later analysis re-analyzed previously published TCR beta repertoires from approximately 670 donors and added high-resolution HLA genotyping to study TCR occurrence patterns. All discovery cohort repertoires had been generated using a single sequencing platform. The genetic ancestry cluster associated with self-reported Caucasian donors included about four fifths of the 300 to 400 genotyped donors. High-throughput TCR immunosequencing, statistical association of individual TCRs with disease status, and machine learning were combined to predict cytomegalovirus infection status. Because of strong linkage in the cohort, a few DR-DQ haplotypes were treated as single units for association and clustering. The study aimed to test whether cataloging public T cell receptors could reveal signatures of past pathogen exposure. Approximately 300 gigabases of sequencing data and approximately 91 million unique TCR sequences made up an early release that covered approximately 620 HLA-typed donors. In addition to the first cohort of 650 to 750 subjects, a separate validation cohort of 120 different subjects was used. The later analysis used no new phenotypic data to find candidate immune exposures, relying instead on TCR beta sequences and their occurrence across donors. In a later genetic analysis, genome-wide SNP genotypes for 398 of the 666 donors were used, and that subset was treated as a discovery cohort. Class I and class II HLA loci were covered by the typing at four-digit resolution. To decide whether each TCR beta V gene segment behaved as functional or pseudogenic, an earlier analysis of over 500 of the donors relied on high-throughput TCR beta sequencing. The number of donors typed differed by locus, with about 629-640 for A, B, C, DRB1 and DQB1, roughly 550 for DQA1, over 600 for DPA1, and about 450 for DPB1. The T cell repertoires of under 750 subjects were profiled by immunosequencing and related to cytomegalovirus serostatus. On average, over 200,000 unique TCR beta nucleotide sequences were sequenced per donor among about 400 genotyped donors of the cohort, with 15% to 20% of those sequences being non-productive.

This clone has just one count. Its antigen target is currently unknown. No base quality values were provided; no much bigger clone lies one nucleotide off. On the study overall, not on this receptor specifically: Correlated functional status among segregating V segments might be attributable to linkage disequilibrium, but an unknown experimental factor could not be ruled out. A later genetic analysis associated a missense DCLRE1C variant with V-gene and J-gene trimming of TCR beta chains, and an independent cohort replicated the association. In a later analysis, HLA-associated TCR beta chains showed more clonal expansion and lower generation probabilities than non-associated chains that were equally common. Because HLA typing was unavailable for some donors at each locus, only the typed subset was used in association tests. This cohort had only TCR beta chains sequenced, and the lack of alpha or paired-chain data limited which features could be detected. Immune exposure information for the cohort was limited to CMV serostatus. The classifier was reported to diagnose cytomegalovirus status with high specificity and sensitivity in both the original and validation cohorts. According to a later genetic analysis, donors in an Asian-associated ancestry cluster had fewer N-insertions in productive TCRs than the approximately 650-donor mean. Several of the top co-occurrence clusters appeared to be linked to parvovirus B19, influenza, CMV and Epstein-Barr virus, according to a later analysis. The study listed 164 TCR beta chains as associated with cytomegalovirus. Most CMV-associated TCR beta chains appeared to be HLA-restricted in a later analysis, and the HLA associations seemed to be driven largely by CMV exposure. In a later analysis, TCR association rates were found to vary across HLA loci, with the most associated TCRs seen for DRB1 alleles and the fewest for HLA-C alleles. Some IMGT-functional V segments, including TRBV6-2 and TRBV6-3, could not be told apart with the 87-base-pair reads, so those segments were excluded. The sequencing pipeline was judged likely to have produced a cluster of highly shared sequence variants as a technical artifact. In vitro tests confirmed that a few of the cytomegalovirus-associated TCR beta chains recognize cytomegalovirus antigens. Most TCR sequences were seen in very few donors, while some public TCRs were found in many individuals. A later analysis associated 16,951 TCR beta sequences with specific HLA alleles at a false discovery rate of 0.05. Presence/absence analyses assumed roughly uniform sequencing depth across donors, an assumption that may not hold. The authors suggested that the approach could potentially be generalized to other disease states and immunological phenotypes. Over 15 rarely observed V segments, including chromosome 9 orphons, were excluded from the earlier analysis of several hundred of the donors because counts were too low. In an earlier analysis of 450 to 750 of the donors, most TCR beta V segments appeared in productive rearrangements about 90% or about 30% of the time, broadly matching IMGT annotations. When HLA alleles, especially DR and DQ, strongly co-occurred, TCR associations were difficult to assign to individual alleles. A further reported finding was that TCR beta sequences accurately predicted the HLA-A and HLA-B alleles for most subjects in the first cohort.

Compared with germline, V lacks 3 bases and J lacks 2 bases; bases without a gene match: 11. Including the terminal cysteine and phenylalanine, the CDR3 comprises 17 residues. The entry retains the CDR3 DNA only, 51 bases that are in frame from base 1. The germline V gene gives CDR1 as SGHRS and CDR2 as YFSETQ. The protocol used for the library was the immunoSEQ multiplex PCR assay. For the multiplex PCR, a mixture combining 60 forward primers for TCR Vbeta segments and 13 reverse primers for TCR Jbeta segments was used. Amplification of the CDR3 region of rearranged TCR beta genes was performed with a multiplex PCR assay on genomic DNA. The amplified TCR beta libraries were sequenced on the Illumina HiSeq System as 87-base-pair reads. From the authors' description of their analysis: A later analysis counted some 80 million unique TCR beta chains across the 666 repertoires, and around 9.9 million of these chains were shared by at least two donors. To remove PCR and sequencing errors, raw reads were error-corrected and collapsed into unique sequences using a nearest-neighbor algorithm that merged closely related sequences. CDR3 sequences were aligned to IMGT reference sequences to assign V, D and J gene segments. For a sequence to be retained, a match of at least six nucleotides was required to both a V gene segment and a J gene segment. A rearrangement was called productive if the CDR3 had no stop codons and remained in frame with V and J, and every other rearrangement was called non-productive. CDR3 was defined according to IMGT convention as the region running from the second conserved V-encoded cysteine to the conserved J-encoded phenylalanine. The earlier analysis of a few hundred of the donors excluded any sequence lacking an unambiguous match to a single V gene segment. An earlier analysis of a few hundred of the donors classified V segments as functional when productive rearrangements were above 56.7% and as segregating when the standard deviation between donors was above 5%. To diagnose cytomegalovirus status from the catalog of TCR beta chain sequences, a statistical classification framework was built. V and J gene assignment, in a later analysis, came from comparing TCR nucleotide sequences with IMGT/GENE-DB human TR gene sequences. Using the TCRdist pipeline, a later analysis assigned CDR3 sequences along with most-parsimonious VDJ recombination scenarios. In a later analysis, each TCR beta chain was defined by its CDR3 amino acid sequence together with its V-gene family, and reads lacking a unique V-gene family were excluded. As a way to deal with suspected cross-contamination and a sequencing artifact, a later analysis dropped more than 500 nucleotide sequences that were highly shared and had low generation probability. In a later analysis, a clonal expansion index was calculated for each public chain from normalized within-repertoire ranks of inferred template counts. In a later analysis, generation probabilities were computed with a VDJ recombination model fitted to out-of-frame rearrangements, and the resulting probabilities were checked against IGoR. Hypergeometric tests were used in a later analysis to score TCR-TCR, TCR-HLA and TCR-CMV co-occurrence, with a repertoire-size bias correction applied to the TCR pairs. A later analysis estimated false discovery rates by permuting HLA or CMV assignments 20 times. In a later analysis, co-occurring TCRs were grouped with DBSCAN, and TCRdist sequence similarity was added when clustering was performed within HLA-allele-positive subsets. For co-occurrence clustering, repertoires with fewer than 30,000 or more than 120,000 public chains were excluded, along with four or five repertoires with anomalous nucleotide sharing. TCRdb retrieved this table from immuneACCESS and kept in-frame rearrangements only. Not all clones are present; in checked studies, unresolved V genes account for under half, and no reason is known for the remainder. V, J and clone size derive from that table, while D and trimming were established from the DNA sequence. The sample table contains about 76,000 clones; only one count was recorded for over 60% of them. The ten biggest clones cover around 10% of the sample.

In total, 600 or so healthy bone marrow donors made up the cohort. At the time of sampling, every cohort member was nominally healthy, though immune exposures that went unrecorded were likely present. The donor was CMV seropositive and was included in the group of 250 to 300 seropositive cohort members. A peripheral blood sample was collected from each donor, and TCR beta sequencing was performed on peripheral blood mononuclear cells. The Qiagen DNeasy Blood Extraction Kit was used to extract genomic DNA from the blood cell samples. The sample comprised PBMCs. This clonotype was sampled from a woman in her 40s in good health and CMV-seropositive. The rearrangement joined TRBV5-1 to TRBJ1-1; 9 central nucleotides agree with TRBD1. The CDR3: CASSSSPSGQGNTEAFF. Read as DNA, the sequence is TGCGCCAGCAGCTCATCGCCCTCGGGACAGGGAAACACTGAAGCTTTCTTT.